A single sample gave rise to the 24 T cell receptor beta chains below, sequenced in a study of cytomegalovirus exposure and HLA in healthy donors. The study ran its PCR with 60 Vbeta and 13 Jbeta primers. Clones were read by immunoSEQ multiplex PCR, and TCRdb kept only the in-frame ones, dropping some. The sample data list 150,000 or so clones. Input material: PBMCs. The receptors were sampled from a man aged 30 to 39 in good health and CMV-seronegative.

The CDR3: CASKDSHQETQYF. The CDR3 DNA sequence: TGTGCCAGCAAGGACAGCCACCAAGAGACCCAGTACTTC. This chain links TRBV2 with TRBJ2-5; D is possibly TRBD1 (6 bases). Trimming took 7 bases from V and 0 from J, leaving 9 bases between them. CDR1 and CDR2 from the germline V gene are SNHLY and FYNNEI. The length of the CDR3 is 13 residues.

The chain couples TRBV16 to TRBJ2-3; D is perhaps TRBD2 (6 bases). V shed 3 bases and J shed 6 bases, with 13 bases lying between them. CDR3 length: 14 amino acids. CDR1 and CDR2 from the germline V gene are KGHSY and FQNENV. The CDR3 is CASSQGLSADTQYF. CDR3 sequence (DNA): TGTGCCAGCAGCCAGGGACTCTCGGCGGATACGCAGTATTTT.

V gene TRBV5-4 combines with J gene TRBJ2-7, with TRBD2 identical over 8 bases. V lost 4 bases to trimming and J lost 6 bases; unmatched junction nucleotides: 6. There are 13 residues in the CDR3. From germline, CDR1 is SGHNT and CDR2 YYREEE (reference sequence). The CDR3 DNA is TGTGCCAGCAGCGGGACTAGTCTGGGCGAGCAGTACTTC. This encodes CASSGTSLGEQYF.

This chain joins TRBV7-9 and TRBJ2-3; TRBD1 agrees at 8 bases. V lost 5 bases, J lost 0 bases, and 1 base stayed unmatched. This CDR3 has 14 residues. The germline gives CDR1 SEHNR, CDR2 FQNEAQ (reference sequence). CDR3 nucleotide sequence: TGTGCCAGCAGCAGGGACAGGAGCACAGATACGCAGTATTTT. It yields the protein CASSRDRSTDTQYF.

The rearrangement joins TRBV11-3 to TRBJ2-7, with a tentative D call TRBD2 (6 bases). Germline-derived CDR1 and CDR2 are SGHNT and YENEEA. The CDR3 loop spans 14 amino acids. V was clipped by 3 bases and J by 5 bases, with 14 bases between them. Here the CDR3 reads CASSFDIREHEQYF. Here the CDR3 DNA reads TGTGCCAGCAGCTTTGACATCCGGGAGCACGAGCAGTACTTC.

The chain couples TRBV9 to TRBJ2-5, with D possibly matching TRBD1 (6 bases). The V gene lost 4 bases and the J gene lost 0 bases, with 16 bases spanning the gap. Per the germline V gene, CDR1 is SGDLS and CDR2 is YYNGEE. This CDR3 has 16 residues. In nucleotides, the CDR3 is TGTGCCAGCAGCCCCCCTAAGGGGGTTTACCAAGAGACCCAGTACTTC. Translated: CASSPPKGVYQETQYF. Filled out from reference TRBV9 and TRBJ2-5, the complete variable domain reads DSGVTQTPKHLITATGQRVTLRCSPRSGDLSVYWYQQSLDQGLQFLIQYYNGEERAKGNILERFSAQQFPDLHSELNLSSLELGDSALYFCASSPPKGVYQETQYFGPGTRLLVL.

This chain uses TRBV18 with TRBJ2-7; 9 nucleotides align to TRBD1. Looked up from germline, CDR1 is KGHSH and CDR2 is LQKENI. The CDR3 extends over 17 amino acids. V shed 4 bases and J 3 bases; nucleotides not matched to a gene: 13. CDR3 in DNA: TGTGCCAGCTCACTATCAGGCGGACAGGGGCGCAACTACGAGCAGTACTTC. The encoded protein is CASSLSGGQGRNYEQYF.

V and J are TRBV4-1 and TRBJ2-3; 7 bases line up with TRBD1. With 3 bases clipped from V and 4 bases from J, the junction kept 4 bases outside the gene matches. This CDR3 has 14 residues. The germline gives CDR1 MGHRA, CDR2 YSYEKL. The CDR3 is CASSHRQGADTQYF. CDR3 nucleotides: TGCGCCAGCAGCCATCGCCAGGGGGCAGATACGCAGTATTTT.

This chain connects TRBV14 to TRBJ2-1; 15 bases line up with TRBD2. With 2 bases clipped from V and 5 bases from J, the junction kept 4 bases outside the gene matches. Germline CDR1 and CDR2: SGHDN and FVKESK. This CDR3 region has 17 residues. The DNA for the CDR3 is TGTGCCAGCAGCCAAAGGCGGACTAGCGGGGGGGACAATGAGCAGTTCTTC. Amino acids: CASSQRRTSGGDNEQFF. The whole variable domain, filled in from reference TRBV14 and TRBJ2-1, reads EAGVTQFPSHSVIEKGQTVTLRCDPISGHDNLYWYRRVMGKEIKFLLHFVKESKQDESGMPNNRFLAERTGGTYSTLKVQPAELEDSGVYFCASSQRRTSGGDNEQFFGPGTRLTVL.

The chain employs TRBV5-1 and TRBJ2-7, with D possibly being TRBD2 (6 bases). CDR1 SGHRS and CDR2 YFSETQ come from the germline V gene. Trimming removed 5 bases at V and 3 bases at J, with 18 bases between. This CDR3 contains 15 residues. CDR3 nucleotides: TGCGCCAGCAGTCCGAGCCGGGAGATACGCTACGAGCAGTACTTC. It yields the protein CASSPSREIRYEQYF.

This chain links TRBV9 with TRBJ1-2; weak D call: TRBD1 (5 bases). The CDR3 loop spans 15 amino acids. Germline CDR1 reads SGDLS; CDR2 reads YYNGEE. V lost 0 bases, J lost 0 bases, and 9 bases lay in between. Written as DNA, the CDR3 is TGTGCCAGCAGCGTAGAAGGGGTAGCTAACTATGGCTACACCTTC. Translation: CASSVEGVANYGYTF.

The chain's CDR3 is CASSWWGRNTEAFF. DNA for the CDR3: TGTGCCAGTAGTTGGTGGGGGCGGAACACTGAAGCTTTCTTT. V and J are TRBV19 and TRBJ1-1; TRBD1 might be the D (6 bases). The CDR3 totals 14 residues. Trimming left V 5 bases short and J 1 base short, with 11 bases between. Germline CDR1 and CDR2: LNHDA and SQIVND (reference sequence). Full variable domain (outside the CDR3, taken from reference TRBV19 and TRBJ1-1): DGGITQSPKYLFRKEGQNVTLSCEQNLNHDAMYWYRQDPGQGLRLIYYSQIVNDFQKGDIAEGYSVSREKKESFPLTVTSAQKNPTAFYLCASSWWGRNTEAFFGQGTRLTVV.

The chain couples TRBV29-1 to TRBJ2-2; 7 positions agree with TRBD2. CDR3 length equals 14 residues. Unmatched junction bases numbered 11, after V lost 7 bases and J lost 6 bases. Germline CDR1 reads SQVTM; CDR2 reads ANQGSEA. The CDR3, as DNA: TGCAGCGCGAGAGGCGGGGGTATAGCCGGGGAGCTGTTTTTT. Amino acids: CSARGGGIAGELFF.

CDR3 sequence (DNA): TGCAGCGCTACAAAACCGGGACTAGTCTCTACAGGTGAGCAGTTCTTC. Protein product: CSATKPGLVSTGEQFF. This chain links TRBV29-1 with TRBJ2-1; the match to TRBD2 covers 8 bases. Per germline, CDR1 SQVTM and CDR2 ANQGSEA. This CDR3 comprises 16 residues. Trimming took 7 bases from V and 9 from J; bases not matched to a gene: 20.

The rearrangement links TRBV7-2 to TRBJ1-2; no reliable D call. V lost 1 base to trimming and J lost 6 bases, with 12 bases between them. Germline V lookup: CDR1 SGHTA, CDR2 FQGNSA. The CDR3 is 14 residues long. The CDR3, as DNA: TGTGCCAGCAGCTTAGTTTTACGGGGTGATGGCTACACCTTC. Its protein product is CASSLVLRGDGYTF.

The J gene is TRBJ1-2, the V gene TRBV5-1; D not certain. The CDR3 spans 14 residues. Trimming took off 0 bases at V and 0 bases at J, with 6 bases between the two ends. Germline CDR1 is SGHRS and CDR2 is YFSETQ. The CDR3 loop reads CASSLAPANYGYTF. The CDR3 DNA reads as TGCGCCAGCAGCTTGGCTCCAGCTAACTATGGCTACACCTTC. Based on the CDR3 plus reference TRBV5-1 and TRBJ1-2, the full variable domain is KAGVTQTPRYLIKTRGQQVTLSCSPISGHRSVSWYQQTPGQGLQFLFEYFSETQRNKGNFPGRFSGRQFSNSRSEMNVSTLELGDSALYLCASSLAPANYGYTFGSGTRLTVV.

V and J are TRBV5-6 and TRBJ2-3; 7 bases align to TRBD2. The CDR3 contains 13 residues. Trimming removed 4 bases from V and 7 bases from J; junction bases left unmatched: 6. CDR1 and CDR2 (germline): SGHDT, YYEEEE. The CDR3, as DNA: TGTGCCAGCAGCGCGTGGGGGGGGAATACGCAGTATTTT. It encodes CASSAWGGNTQYF.

J is TRBJ2-3 and V is TRBV9; 8 bases map to TRBD2. Germline V gene lookup returns CDR1 SGDLS and CDR2 YYNGEE. V was clipped by 4 bases and J by 7 bases; unmatched bases: 5. This CDR3 region has 13 residues. CDR3 bases: TGTGCCAGCAGCACCCGGGGGGGGAATACGCAGTATTTT. Encoded protein: CASSTRGGNTQYF.

The chain recombines TRBV2 with TRBJ2-7; 7 bases align to TRBD2. The CDR3 sequence is 15 residues long. Germline assignment: CDR1 SNHLY and CDR2 FYNNEI. The ends lost 6 bases at V and 2 bases at J; junction bases unmatched: 10. The CDR3 is CASRGEGLPTYEQYF. Here the CDR3 DNA reads TGTGCCAGCAGGGGGGAGGGACTCCCCACCTACGAGCAGTACTTC.

The chain has TRBV29-1 and TRBJ2-5, with 11 bases identical to TRBD2. Matching the DNA end better, TRBJ2-7 makes the J call doubtful. Germline V gene data show CDR1 as SQVTM and CDR2 as ANQGSEA. This CDR3 region has 15 residues. The CDR3 spells CSVRGSSGRNYEQYF. The CDR3 DNA reads TGCAGCGTTCGCGGCTCTAGCGGGAGGAACTACGAGCAGTACTTC.

The rearrangement joins TRBV19 to TRBJ2-7, with D possibly TRBD2 on 6 matching bases. Trimming left V 1 base short and J 7 bases short, with 8 bases between. The CDR3 totals 12 residues. Germline V gene data show CDR1 as LNHDA and CDR2 as SQIVND (reference sequence). The CDR3 DNA follows: TGTGCCAGTAGTATAGGGGGGGAGGAGCAGTACTTC. Translating it yields CASSIGGEEQYF.

The genes are TRBV6-4 and TRBJ2-2; 11 bases fit TRBD2. V shed 5 bases and J 2 bases; nucleotides not matched to a gene: 4. The CDR3 is made up of 16 amino acids. CDR1 is MRHNA and CDR2 is SNTAGT in the germline V gene. The CDR3 here is CASSKGLAANTGELFF. The DNA of the CDR3 is TGTGCCAGCAGTAAGGGACTAGCGGCTAACACCGGGGAGCTGTTTTTT.

This chain connects TRBV29-1 to TRBJ2-3; D unresolved. CDR3 length equals 15 residues. V lost 1 base to trimming and J lost 2 bases, with 13 bases between them. CDR1 is SQVTM and CDR2 is ANQGSEA in the germline V gene. DNA for the CDR3: TGCAGCGTTGAAGCCTTTCAGCACTACACAGATACGCAGTATTTT. Encoded protein: CSVEAFQHYTDTQYF.

On this clone itself: Other DNA variants within this sample encode the same CDR3. The CDR3 spells CASSLGGGSMNTEAFF. CDR3 nucleotide sequence: TGTGCCAGCAGTTTAGGAGGAGGTTCCATGAACACTGAAGCTTTCTTT. V gene TRBV27 combines with J gene TRBJ1-1; D unresolved. Germline CDR1 MNHEY, CDR2 SMNVEV (reference sequence). The CDR3 covers 16 residues. Trimming took off 2 bases at V and 0 bases at J, with 13 bases between the two ends.